This T cell receptor beta chain comes out of a study of cytomegalovirus exposure and HLA in healthy donors (dated by TCRdb to about 2017). With regard to the full study: An earlier analysis of a few hundred of the donors reported over 250 Gb of sequence data and 95 million to 140 million unique TCR beta sequences obtained from approximately 180 million T cells. An early release that covered fewer than 750 HLA-typed donors contained about 300 gigabases of sequencing data and tens of millions of unique TCR sequences. Of the roughly 400 genotyped donors, about 84% fell in the genetic ancestry cluster associated with self-reported Caucasian donors. The aim of the study was to test whether cataloging public T cell receptors could identify signatures of past pathogen exposure. The study used immunosequencing to profile the T cell repertoires of 670 or so subjects and linked those repertoires to cytomegalovirus serostatus. In addition to the first cohort of several hundred subjects, a separate validation cohort of 120 different subjects was used. High-throughput TCR immunosequencing, statistical association of individual TCRs with disease status, and machine learning were combined to predict cytomegalovirus infection status. A later analysis re-analyzed previously published TCR beta repertoires from 666 donors and added high-resolution HLA genotyping to study TCR occurrence patterns. Rather than drawing on any new phenotypic data, the later analysis identified candidate immune exposures from TCR beta sequences and the way those sequences occurred across donors. To decide whether each TCR beta V gene segment behaved as functional or pseudogenic, an earlier analysis of some 580 of the donors relied on high-throughput TCR beta sequencing. Alongside the repertoire data, information on donor age, sex, ethnicity and CMV serostatus was compiled. A later genetic analysis took genome-wide SNP genotypes for about 55% of the roughly 670 donors and used that subset as a discovery cohort. Every repertoire in the discovery cohort had been generated on one and the same sequencing platform. Class I and class II HLA loci were covered by the typing at four-digit resolution. Typing coverage varied by locus: about 620-630 donors for A, B, C, DRB1 and DQB1; more than 500 for DQA1; about 590 for DPA1; roughly 450 for DPB1. Five DR-DQ haplotypes were treated as single units for association and clustering because of strong linkage in the cohort. On average, roughly 200,000 unique TCR beta nucleotide sequences were sequenced per donor among about 400 genotyped donors of the cohort, with roughly 20% of those sequences being non-productive. What the research found in general, with its limitations: In vitro tests confirmed that a few of the cytomegalovirus-associated TCR beta chains recognize cytomegalovirus antigens. In an earlier analysis of fewer than 700 of the donors, most TCR beta V segments appeared in productive rearrangements about 87% or about 30% of the time, broadly matching IMGT annotations. In the study, some 180 TCR beta chains were listed as associated with cytomegalovirus. When HLA alleles, especially DR and DQ, strongly co-occurred, attributing TCR associations to individual alleles was difficult. In both the original and validation cohorts, the classifier was reported to diagnose cytomegalovirus status with high specificity and sensitivity. According to a later analysis, parvovirus B19, influenza, CMV and Epstein-Barr virus appeared linked to several top co-occurrence clusters. Correlated functional status among segregating V segments might reflect linkage disequilibrium, but an unknown experimental factor could not be ruled out. A further reported finding was that TCR beta sequences accurately predicted the HLA-A and HLA-B alleles for most subjects in the first cohort. Because HLA typing was missing for some donors at each locus, association tests included only the typed subset. A later analysis found that most CMV-associated TCR beta chains appeared HLA-restricted, with HLA associations seemingly driven largely by CMV exposure. According to a later genetic analysis, donors in an Asian-associated ancestry cluster had fewer N-insertions in productive TCRs than the roughly 700-donor mean. The presence/absence analyses assumed that sequencing depth was roughly uniform across donors, and that assumption may not be true. The earlier analysis of around 600 of the donors excluded 15 to 20 rarely observed V segments, including chromosome 9 orphons, because counts were too low. Some IMGT-functional V segments, including TRBV6-2 and TRBV6-3, could not be told apart with the 87-base-pair reads, so those segments were excluded. In a later genetic analysis, a missense DCLRE1C variant was associated with V-gene and J-gene trimming of TCR beta chains, and the association was replicated in an independent cohort. A later analysis found that TCR association rates varied across HLA loci, with DRB1 alleles showing the most associated TCRs and HLA-C alleles the fewest. In this cohort, only TCR beta chains were sequenced, and detectable features were limited by the absence of alpha or paired-chain data. The authors suggested that the approach could potentially be extended to other disease states and immunological phenotypes. Specific HLA alleles were associated with roughly 17,000 TCR beta sequences at a false discovery rate of 0.05 in a later analysis. In a later analysis, HLA-associated TCR beta chains showed more clonal expansion and lower generation probabilities than non-associated chains that were equally common. While some public TCRs were present in many individuals, most TCR sequences turned up only very rarely across donors. A cluster of highly shared sequence variants was judged likely to be a technical artifact of the sequencing pipeline. For the cohort, immune exposure information was limited to CMV serostatus.

Concerning this clone: The antigen this receptor binds is unknown. Base qualities were left out, and no much larger clone turns up one base away.

Library preparation used the immunoSEQ multiplex PCR assay. For the multiplex PCR, a mixture combining 60 forward primers for TCR Vbeta segments and 13 reverse primers for TCR Jbeta segments was used. The CDR3 region of rearranged TCR beta genes was amplified from genomic DNA by a multiplex PCR assay. On the Illumina HiSeq System, the amplified TCR beta libraries were sequenced as 87-base-pair reads. In the authors' own workflow: A later analysis counted 75 million to 100 million unique TCR beta chains across the 650 to 700 repertoires, and 10 million to 12 million of these chains were shared by at least two donors. Raw reads were error-corrected and collapsed into unique sequences by a nearest-neighbor algorithm in which closely related sequences were merged to remove PCR and sequencing errors. CDR3 sequences were aligned to IMGT reference sequences to assign V, D and J gene segments. For a sequence to be retained, a match of at least six nucleotides to both a V gene segment and a J gene segment was required. A rearrangement counted as productive if the CDR3 had no stop codons and remained in frame with V and J, and every other rearrangement counted as non-productive. Following IMGT convention, CDR3 was defined as the stretch from the second conserved V-encoded cysteine up to the conserved J-encoded phenylalanine. In an earlier analysis of approximately 500 of the donors, sequences lacking an unambiguous match to a single V gene segment were excluded. An earlier analysis of over 450 of the donors classified V segments as functional when productive rearrangements were above 56.7% and as segregating when the standard deviation between donors was above 5%. To diagnose cytomegalovirus status from the catalog of TCR beta chain sequences, a statistical classification framework was built. V and J gene assignment, in a later analysis, came from comparing TCR nucleotide sequences with IMGT/GENE-DB human TR gene sequences. Using the TCRdist pipeline, a later analysis assigned CDR3 sequences along with most-parsimonious VDJ recombination scenarios. In a later analysis, each TCR beta chain was defined by its CDR3 amino acid sequence together with its V-gene family, and reads without a unique V-gene family were excluded. In a later analysis, 450 to 600 highly shared, low-generation-probability nucleotide sequences were removed to address suspected cross-contamination and a sequencing artifact. In a later analysis, a clonal expansion index was calculated for each public chain from normalized within-repertoire ranks of inferred template counts. In a later analysis, generation probabilities were computed with a VDJ recombination model fitted to out-of-frame rearrangements, and the resulting probabilities were checked against IGoR. A later analysis scored TCR-TCR, TCR-HLA and TCR-CMV co-occurrence with hypergeometric tests, applying a repertoire-size bias correction to TCR pairs. To estimate false discovery rates, a later analysis permuted the HLA or CMV assignments 20 times. In a later analysis, co-occurring TCRs were grouped with DBSCAN, and TCRdist sequence similarity was added when clustering was performed within HLA-allele-positive subsets. For co-occurrence clustering, repertoires with fewer than 30,000 or more than 120,000 public chains were excluded, along with roughly 5 repertoires with anomalous nucleotide sharing. The clones in this table, taken by TCRdb from immuneACCESS, are in-frame only. Not every clone is retained; where verified, under half of the shortfall comes from an unresolved V gene, and the cause of the rest is unknown. V and J calls and clone size are those listed in that table; D and trimming were worked out from the DNA. Within this sample are approximately 150,000 clones, with 79% of them counted one time only. Clones ranked in the top ten supply around 6.5% of the sample.

The cohort consisted of 666 healthy bone marrow donors. At the time of sampling, every cohort member was nominally healthy, though immune exposures that went unrecorded were likely present. The donor was CMV seropositive and belonged to the group of 250 to 300 seropositive cohort members. A peripheral blood sample was provided by each donor, and peripheral blood mononuclear cells were used for TCR beta sequencing. Genomic DNA extraction from the blood cell samples was performed with the Qiagen DNeasy Blood Extraction Kit. The germline V gene (reference sequence) supplies CDR1 LNHDA and CDR2 SQIVND. Relative to germline, V is missing 9 bases and J is missing 0 bases, with 11 bases of the junction outside any gene match. The CDR3 numbers 15 residues from cysteine through phenylalanine. Just CDR3 DNA is preserved here, 45 bases in frame from base 1.

What was sequenced was PBMCs. The rearrangement combines TRBV19 with TRBJ2-7, with TRBD2 matching 7 junction bases. The source of this sequence is a man aged 50 to 59 in good health and CMV-seropositive. The sequenced DNA is TGTGCCAGCCAAACTAGCGCCGAGAGCTCCTACGAGCAGTACTTC. Its translation reads: CASQTSAESSYEQYF.